The following is a T cell receptor (beta chain) sequence with its context. TCRdb keeps only in-frame clones here, not all; method: immunoSEQ multiplex PCR. This repertoire shows more than 65,000 clones, roughly 87% found once; its top ten account for 0.75% to 1%. The record originates from a study of radiotherapy plus CTLA-4 blockade in lung cancer. Germline V CDR1 and CDR2: WSHSY, SAAADI. The V segment lost 7 bases and the J segment 4 bases; nucleotides outside the gene matches: 16. CDR3 size: 18 residues. The input for sequencing was peripheral blood, taken from a patient treated with radiotherapy plus ipilimumab. V gene TRBV10-2 combines with J gene TRBJ2-5, with 12 bases lining up with TRBD2. This TCR was sampled from a human donor with non-small cell lung cancer who had stable disease on radiotherapy plus ipilimumab. The DNA of the CDR3 is TGCGCCAGCATCGGGGTGGCTAGCGGGGGGGCCATCGGAGAGACCCAGTACTTC. Encoded protein: CASIGVASGGAIGETQYF.